These 17 T cell receptor beta chains originate from one sample sequenced in a study of response to subunit inactivated influenza vaccine. TCRdb fed the RT-PCR reads into MiXCR, producing one record per CDR3 protein. The data contain 500,000 to 600,000 distinct CDR3 sequences, approximately 16% of them singletons. Sequencing used CD4+ T cells sorted from PBMCs, obtained less than 30 months after vaccination. These receptors came from a man aged 45-69 years who received an inactivated influenza vaccine.

This clonotype came up a few times. The rearrangement joins TRBV4-3 to TRBJ2-6; 12 bases align to TRBD1. This CDR3 contains 18 residues. Germline V lookup: CDR1 LGHNA, CDR2 YSLEER. Losses at the gene ends were 3 bases for V and 0 bases for J; bases not matched to a gene: 3. The CDR3 is CASSQGQGAYSGANVLTF. The CDR3, as DNA: TGCGCCAGCAGCCAGGGACAGGGGGCTTACTCTGGGGCCAACGTCCTGACTTTC.

The V and J genes are TRBV28 and TRBJ2-1; 15 bases agree with TRBD2. Germline CDR1 reads MDHEN; CDR2 reads SYDVKM. With 4 bases clipped from V and 15 bases from J, the junction kept 7 bases outside the gene matches. The CDR3 spans 14 residues. DNA for the CDR3: TGTGCCAGCAGTTCGTGGACTAGCGGGAGGGCCCCGTTCTTC. Protein: CASSSWTSGRAPFF.

This clonotype was observed a handful of times. The chain uses TRBV27 and TRBJ2-5, with D perhaps TRBD2 (6 bases). In germline, CDR1 is MNHEY, CDR2 SMNVEV (reference sequence). This CDR3 spans 14 amino acids. V was trimmed by 8 bases and J by 7 bases, leaving 20 bases between them. The CDR3 DNA sequence: TGTGCCAGCTCTATGTCGGGAGTCTCGGGGACCCAGTACTTC. It yields the protein CASSMSGVSGTQYF.

V is TRBV10-3 and J is TRBJ2-5; 9 bases map to TRBD1. Germline loops: CDR1 ENHRY, CDR2 SYGVKD. J was trimmed by 4 bases and V by 6 bases; bases with no gene match: 6. The CDR3 runs to 14 residues. The CDR3 DNA is TGTGCCATCAGCATACAGGGGGCCGGAGAGACCCAGTACTTC. It is translated as CAISIQGAGETQYF.

This chain joins TRBV24-1 and TRBJ2-2; TRBD1 might be the D (6 bases). CDR1 is KGHDR and CDR2 is SFDVKD in the germline V gene. The germline V and J ends were trimmed by 7 bases and 4 bases, with 15 bases remaining between them. This CDR3 has 15 residues. CDR3 coding DNA: TGTGCCACCAGGGGGCCCCAGGGGAGCACCGGGGAGCTGTTTTTT. This codes for CATRGPQGSTGELFF.

This clonotype was seen at least ten times. CDR3 in amino acids: CASSMNAGTSGTLYEQYF. CDR3 bases: TGCGCCAGCAGCATGAATGCCGGGACTAGCGGGACCCTCTACGAGCAGTACTTC. The rearrangement joins TRBV5-1 to TRBJ2-7, with 13 bases aligning to TRBD2. Losses at the gene ends were 4 bases for V and 3 bases for J; bases not matched to a gene: 13. The CDR3 contains 18 residues. The germline CDR1 and CDR2 sequences are SGHRS and YFSETQ.

About this clonotype itself: A read error may account for a junction end that differs from germline. V is TRBV10-3 and J is TRBJ2-3; no clear D gene. This CDR3 spans 12 amino acids. CDR1 ENHRY and CDR2 SYGVKD come from the germline V gene. The CDR3 spells CTIKGTTDTQYF. DNA of the CDR3: TGTACCATCAAGGGTACCACAGATACGCAGTATTTT.

The V gene is TRBV5-1, the J gene TRBJ1-1, with TRBD1 matching over 9 bases. Trimming at V came to 7 bases and at J to 11 bases, leaving 15 bases not matched to a gene. The germline V gene has CDR1 SGHRS and CDR2 YFSETQ. The CDR3 has 14 residues. The DNA of the CDR3 is TGCGCCAGCCTTCCACAGGGGGCGTTAGGAAAGGCTTTCTTT. It yields the protein CASLPQGALGKAFF.

In this sample, this clonotype turned up a few times. The chain combines TRBV7-2 with TRBJ2-3, with TRBD2 identical over 10 bases. Losses at the gene ends were 0 bases for V and 9 bases for J; bases not matched to a gene: 15. The germline V gene has CDR1 SGHTA and CDR2 FQGNSA. The CDR3 sequence is 18 residues long. CDR3 sequence (DNA): TGTGCCAGCAGCTTAGCGTTACAGGGACTAGCGTCCCGAGGGACGCAGTATTTT. Its protein product is CASSLALQGLASRGTQYF.

The chain is built from TRBV6-2 or TRBV6-3 and TRBJ2-7; perhaps TRBD1 as D (6 bases). The CDR3 has 14 amino acids. CDR1 is MNHEY, CDR2 SVGEGT, per germline. V was shortened by 4 bases and J by 3 bases, with 13 bases between the two germline ends. The CDR3 region is CASSFRDIDYEQYF. The CDR3 nucleotides are TGTGCCAGCAGTTTTCGGGACATAGACTACGAGCAGTACTTC.

This clonotype was seen only a few times. The chain has TRBV6-5 and TRBJ1-4; D might be TRBD1 (5 bases). The V end was cut by 2 bases, the J end by 4 bases, with 8 bases between. CDR3 size: 14 residues. Germline CDR1 MNHEY, CDR2 SVGAGI. CDR3 protein: CASSYRGLNEKLFF. The DNA for the CDR3 is TGTGCCAGCAGTTACCGGGGCCTTAATGAAAAACTGTTTTTT.

This clonotype was counted between two and nine times. The V and J genes are TRBV5-1 and TRBJ1-1; D call uncertain. Germline CDR1 reads SGHRS; CDR2 reads YFSETQ. This CDR3 contains 16 residues. Deletions cut 0 bases from V and 5 bases from J, with 17 bases between. CDR3 protein: CASSLGGNQGSTEAFF. DNA of the CDR3: TGCGCCAGCAGCTTGGGCGGGAACCAAGGGAGTACTGAAGCTTTCTTT.

This clonotype turned up a few times. The rearrangement links TRBV5-1 to TRBJ2-5; D possibly corresponds to TRBD1 (5 bases). This CDR3 spans 13 amino acids. Germline V gene sequence: CDR1 SGHRS, CDR2 YFSETQ. V lost 4 bases and J 5 bases, leaving 12 bases between the germline ends. The CDR3 sequence is CASSPRQWETQYF. In DNA, the CDR3 is TGCGCCAGCAGCCCCCGACAGTGGGAGACCCAGTACTTC.

Only a few counts were recorded for this clonotype. The chain couples TRBV11-2 to TRBJ2-5; no clear D. Looked up from germline, CDR1 is SGHAT and CDR2 is FQNNGV. Trimming left V 5 bases short and J 2 bases short, with 15 bases between. The CDR3 extends over 15 amino acids. In DNA, the CDR3 is TGTGCCAGCAGCCTCCTTTCTGGCTTTCAAGAGACCCAGTACTTC. Translation gives CASSLLSGFQETQYF.

The chain combines TRBV29-1 with TRBJ2-7; possible D gene TRBD2, 6 bases. The CDR3 totals 13 residues. Germline values: CDR1 SQVTM, CDR2 ANQGSEA. V was trimmed by 6 bases and J by 2 bases, leaving 14 bases between them. DNA of the CDR3: TGCAGCGTCGCGACTAGGGCGACCTACGAGCAGTACTTC. It encodes CSVATRATYEQYF.

This clonotype turned up a few times. The chain carries TRBV29-1 and TRBJ2-2; no reliable D call. Trimming pared 8 bases from V and 3 bases from J, leaving 7 bases between. The CDR3 contains 11 residues. The germline V gene has CDR1 SQVTM and CDR2 ANQGSEA. The CDR3 here is CSIGYTGELFF. In DNA form, the CDR3 reads TGCAGCATAGGATACACCGGGGAGCTGTTTTTT.

The genes are TRBV7-3 and TRBJ2-2, with a weak D call TRBD1 (6 bases). Germline V gives CDR1 SGHTA, CDR2 FQGTGA. The CDR3 consists of 16 residues. Trimming cost V 6 bases and J 1 base, with 15 bases left between them. The CDR3 nucleotides are TGTGCCAGCAGGACCGGGACATTAAGGAACACCGGGGAGCTGTTTTTT. Its protein is CASRTGTLRNTGELFF.